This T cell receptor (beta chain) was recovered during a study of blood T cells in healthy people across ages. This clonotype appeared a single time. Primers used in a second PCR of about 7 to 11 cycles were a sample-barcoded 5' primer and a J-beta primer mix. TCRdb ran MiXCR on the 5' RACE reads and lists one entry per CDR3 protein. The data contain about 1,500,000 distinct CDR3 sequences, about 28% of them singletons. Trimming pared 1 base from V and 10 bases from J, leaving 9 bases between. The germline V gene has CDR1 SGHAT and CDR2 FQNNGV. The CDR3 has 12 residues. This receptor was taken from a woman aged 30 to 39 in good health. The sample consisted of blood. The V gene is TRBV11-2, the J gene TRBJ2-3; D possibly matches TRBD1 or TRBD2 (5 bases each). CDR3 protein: CASSLGGVAQYF. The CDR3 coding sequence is TGTGCCAGCAGCTTAGGAGGGGTGGCGCAGTATTTT. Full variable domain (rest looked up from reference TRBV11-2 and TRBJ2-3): EAGVAQSPRYKIIEKRQSVAFWCNPISGHATLYWYQQILGQGPKLLIQFQNNGVVDDSQLPKDRFSAERLKGVDSTLKIQPAKLEDSAVYLCASSLGGVAQYFGPGTRLTVL.